This TCR beta chain came from a study of shared clonotypes between healthy human individuals. For the study at large: Each donor's CD8 memory used one plate, CD8 naive two, each CD4 subset three. Study observations and caveats: Roughly 5.3% of naive CD4 clonotypes were common to a few donors. Clonotypes shared by all four donors outscored non-shared clonotypes in generation probability.

Concerning this clone: The antigen is undetermined.

Positively selected for CCR7, the CD45RO-negative cells used as naive CD8 cells excluded terminally differentiated effector memory CD45RA+ cells. V lost 6 bases to trimming and J lost 4 bases, with 28 bases between them. The CDR3 sequence is 18 residues long. Germline lookup yields CDR1 LNHDA and CDR2 SQIVND (reference sequence). Profiled with immunoSEQ multiplex PCR; TCRdb holds only in-frame clones, not every one. Of under 700,000 clones listed, approximately 95% are singletons. This TCR derives from a woman under 40 in good health. Material for sequencing was naive CD8+ T cells sorted from blood. This chain links TRBV19 with TRBJ2-7, with D possibly matching TRBD2 (6 bases). CDR3 amino acids: CASRPTWRDPQTVYEQYF. CDR3 in DNA: TGTGCCAGTAGACCCACTTGGAGGGATCCTCAGACAGTGTACGAGCAGTACTTC. Based on the CDR3 plus reference TRBV19 and TRBJ2-7, the full variable domain is DGGITQSPKYLFRKEGQNVTLSCEQNLNHDAMYWYRQDPGQGLRLIYYSQIVNDFQKGDIAEGYSVSREKKESFPLTVTSAQKNPTAFYLCASRPTWRDPQTVYEQYFGPGTRLTVT.